The present T cell receptor beta chain was sequenced within a study of cytomegalovirus exposure and HLA in healthy donors. The study's findings and limits: As a later analysis revealed, most CMV-associated TCR beta chains appeared HLA-restricted. Follow-up analysis seemed to connect common viral pathogens with several of the most significant clusters identified. Productive status was seen about 87% or about 30% of the time for most TCR beta V segments in an earlier analysis. Across donors, sequencing depth was assumed by presence/absence analyses to be roughly uniform.

The PCR had 60 Vbeta and 13 Jbeta primers. Method: immunoSEQ multiplex PCR; TCRdb's copy keeps in-frame clones and lacks some. The sample has 150,000 or so clones, roughly 74% seen once. The germline gives CDR1 MDHEN, CDR2 SYDVKM. V was pared by 5 bases and J by 5 bases, with 3 bases of the junction left unmatched. The CDR3 is 14 amino acids. As for this clone: Its antigen is unknown.

Material: PBMCs. The rearrangement joins TRBV28 to TRBJ1-6, with TRBD1 matching 7 bases. The TCR comes from a male donor in good health and CMV-seronegative. The CDR3: CASSPGQDNSPLHF. CDR3 DNA sequence: TGTGCCAGCAGTCCCGGACAGGATAATTCACCCCTCCACTTT.